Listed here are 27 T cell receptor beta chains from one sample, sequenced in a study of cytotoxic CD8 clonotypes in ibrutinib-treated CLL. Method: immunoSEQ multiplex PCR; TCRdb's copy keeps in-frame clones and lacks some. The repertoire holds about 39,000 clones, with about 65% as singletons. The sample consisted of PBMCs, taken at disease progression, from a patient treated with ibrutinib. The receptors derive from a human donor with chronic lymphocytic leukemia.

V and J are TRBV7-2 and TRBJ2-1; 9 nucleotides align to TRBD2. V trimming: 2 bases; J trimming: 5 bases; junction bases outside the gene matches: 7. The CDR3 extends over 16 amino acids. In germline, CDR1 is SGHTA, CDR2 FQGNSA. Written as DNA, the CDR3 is TGTGCCAGCAGCTTATTGCGCGGGAGGGGGGACAATGAGCAGTTCTTC. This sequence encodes CASSLLRGRGDNEQFF.

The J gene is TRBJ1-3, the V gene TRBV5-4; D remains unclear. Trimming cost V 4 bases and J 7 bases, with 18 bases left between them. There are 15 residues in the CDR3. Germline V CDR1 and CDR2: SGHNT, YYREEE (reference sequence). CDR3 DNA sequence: TGTGCCAGCAGCCCGGGGTTGGGGAGGACTAACACCATATATTTT. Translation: CASSPGLGRTNTIYF. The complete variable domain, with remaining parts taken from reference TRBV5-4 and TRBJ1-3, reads ETGVTQSPTHLIKTRGQQVTLRCSSQSGHNTVSWYQQALGQGPQFIFQYYREEENGRGNFPPRFSGLQFPNYSSELNVNALELDDSALYLCASSPGLGRTNTIYFGEGSWLTVV.

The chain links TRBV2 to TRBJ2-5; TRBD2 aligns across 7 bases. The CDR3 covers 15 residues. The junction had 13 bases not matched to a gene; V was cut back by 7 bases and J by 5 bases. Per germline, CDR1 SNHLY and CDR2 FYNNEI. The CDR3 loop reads CASKGPSGAVETQYF. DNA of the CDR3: TGTGCCAGCAAAGGTCCTAGCGGAGCGGTCGAGACCCAGTACTTC. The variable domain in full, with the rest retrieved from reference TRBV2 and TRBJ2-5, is EPEVTQTPSHQVTQMGQEVILRCVPISNHLYFYWYRQILGQKVEFLVSFYNNEISEKSEIFDDQFSVERPDGSNFTLKIRSTKLEDSAMYFCASKGPSGAVETQYFGPGTRLLVL.

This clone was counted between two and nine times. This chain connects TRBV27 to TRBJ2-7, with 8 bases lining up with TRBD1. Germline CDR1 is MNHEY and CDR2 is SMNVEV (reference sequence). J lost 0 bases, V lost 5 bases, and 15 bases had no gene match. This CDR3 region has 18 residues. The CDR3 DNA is TGTGCCAGCAGTCCCCGGACAGGGACAGCGGTAAGCTCCTACGAGCAGTACTTC. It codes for CASSPRTGTAVSSYEQYF.

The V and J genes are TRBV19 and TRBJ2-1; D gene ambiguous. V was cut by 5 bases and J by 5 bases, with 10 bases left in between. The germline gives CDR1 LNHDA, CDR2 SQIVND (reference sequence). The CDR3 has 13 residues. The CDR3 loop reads CASSVSRDNEQFF. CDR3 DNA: TGTGCCAGTAGTGTCTCTAGAGACAATGAGCAGTTCTTC.

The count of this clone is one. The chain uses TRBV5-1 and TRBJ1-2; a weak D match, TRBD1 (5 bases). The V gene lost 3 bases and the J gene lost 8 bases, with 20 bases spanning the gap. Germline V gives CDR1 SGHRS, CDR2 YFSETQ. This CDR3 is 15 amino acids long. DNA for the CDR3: TGCGCCAGCAGCTCGGGACCGGACTATCAAGGGGGCTACACCTTC. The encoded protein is CASSSGPDYQGGYTF.

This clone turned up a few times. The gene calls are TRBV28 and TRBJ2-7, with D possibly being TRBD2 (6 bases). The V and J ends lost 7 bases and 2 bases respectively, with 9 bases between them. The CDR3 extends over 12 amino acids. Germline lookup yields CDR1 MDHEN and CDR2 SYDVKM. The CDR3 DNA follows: TGTGCCAGCAAATGGGGGGCCTACGAGCAGTACTTC. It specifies CASKWGAYEQYF.

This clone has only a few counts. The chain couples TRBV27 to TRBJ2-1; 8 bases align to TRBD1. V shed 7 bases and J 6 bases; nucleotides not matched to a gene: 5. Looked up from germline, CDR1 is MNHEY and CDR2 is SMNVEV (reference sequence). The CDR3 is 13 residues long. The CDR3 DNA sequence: TGTGCCAGCAAAAGGACAGGGACCAATGAGCAGTTCTTC. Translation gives CASKRTGTNEQFF.

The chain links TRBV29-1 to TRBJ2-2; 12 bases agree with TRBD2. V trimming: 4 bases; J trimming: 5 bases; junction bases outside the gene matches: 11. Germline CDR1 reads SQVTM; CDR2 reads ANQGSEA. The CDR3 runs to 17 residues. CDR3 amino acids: CSVARLAGGLLTGELFF. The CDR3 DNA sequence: TGCAGCGTTGCCCGGCTAGCGGGAGGGTTGTTAACCGGGGAGCTGTTTTTT.

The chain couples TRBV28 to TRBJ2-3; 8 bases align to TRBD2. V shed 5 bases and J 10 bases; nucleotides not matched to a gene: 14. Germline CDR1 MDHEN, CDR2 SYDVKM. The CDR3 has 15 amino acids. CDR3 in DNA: TGTGCCAGCAGTCCAAGCGGGAGCGGCATCTCGGCGCAGTATTTT. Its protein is CASSPSGSGISAQYF.

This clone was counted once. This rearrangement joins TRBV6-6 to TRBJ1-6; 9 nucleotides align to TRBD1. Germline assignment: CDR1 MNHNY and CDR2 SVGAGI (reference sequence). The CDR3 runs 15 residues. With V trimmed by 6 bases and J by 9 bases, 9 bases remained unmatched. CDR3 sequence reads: CASSRTGTGRSPLHF. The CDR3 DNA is TGTGCCAGCAGCCGAACCGGGACAGGGCGTTCACCCCTCCACTTT.

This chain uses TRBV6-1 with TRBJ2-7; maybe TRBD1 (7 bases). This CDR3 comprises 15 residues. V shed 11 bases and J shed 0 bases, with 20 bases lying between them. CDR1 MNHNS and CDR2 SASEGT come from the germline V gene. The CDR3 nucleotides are TGTGCCGGAGGGATAGAGACAGGGATCTCCTACGAGCAGTACTTC. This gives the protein CAGGIETGISYEQYF.

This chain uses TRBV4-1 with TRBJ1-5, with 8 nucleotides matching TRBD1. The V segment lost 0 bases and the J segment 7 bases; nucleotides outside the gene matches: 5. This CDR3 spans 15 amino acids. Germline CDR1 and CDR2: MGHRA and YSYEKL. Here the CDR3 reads CASSQEVTGEQPQHF. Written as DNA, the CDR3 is TGCGCCAGCAGCCAAGAGGTGACAGGGGAACAGCCCCAGCATTTT.

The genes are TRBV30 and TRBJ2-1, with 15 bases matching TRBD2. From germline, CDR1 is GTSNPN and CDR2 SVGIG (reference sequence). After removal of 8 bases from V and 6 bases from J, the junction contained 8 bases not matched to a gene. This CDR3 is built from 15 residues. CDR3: CAGGLAGGEGNEQFF. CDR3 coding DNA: TGTGCCGGGGGACTAGCGGGAGGCGAGGGCAATGAGCAGTTCTTC.

Written as DNA, the CDR3 is TGCAGCGTCGCGGAGACAGGAGATACGCAGTATTTT. Its translation is CSVAETGDTQYF. The gene calls are TRBV29-1 and TRBJ2-3; TRBD1 is a possible D gene (6 bases). V was pared by 6 bases and J by 5 bases, with 12 bases between. The V gene's germline CDR1 is SQVTM and CDR2 ANQGSEA. The CDR3 is made up of 12 amino acids.

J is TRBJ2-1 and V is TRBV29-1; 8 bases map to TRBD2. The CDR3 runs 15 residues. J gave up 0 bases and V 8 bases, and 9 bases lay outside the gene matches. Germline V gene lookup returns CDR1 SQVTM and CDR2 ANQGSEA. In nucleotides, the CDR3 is TGCAGCCCGTTACTAGCGGAGAGCTCCTACAATGAGCAGTTCTTC. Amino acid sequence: CSPLLAESSYNEQFF.

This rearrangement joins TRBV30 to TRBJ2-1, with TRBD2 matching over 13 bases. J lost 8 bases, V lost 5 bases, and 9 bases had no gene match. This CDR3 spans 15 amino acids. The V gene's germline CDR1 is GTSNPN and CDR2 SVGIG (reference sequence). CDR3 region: CAWRHGLAGAHEQFF. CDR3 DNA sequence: TGTGCCTGGCGGCACGGACTAGCGGGAGCCCATGAGCAGTTCTTC.

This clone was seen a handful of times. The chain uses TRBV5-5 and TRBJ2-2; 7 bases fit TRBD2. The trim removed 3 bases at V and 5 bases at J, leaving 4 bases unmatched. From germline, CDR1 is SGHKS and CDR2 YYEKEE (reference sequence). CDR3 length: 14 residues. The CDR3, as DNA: TGTGCCAGCAGCTGGACTAGTGGGACCGGGGAGCTGTTTTTT. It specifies CASSWTSGTGELFF.

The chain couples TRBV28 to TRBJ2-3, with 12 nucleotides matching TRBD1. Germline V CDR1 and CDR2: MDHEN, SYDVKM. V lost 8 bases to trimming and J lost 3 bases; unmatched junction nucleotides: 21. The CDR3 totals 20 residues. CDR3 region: CASGSPLIRAGQGATDTQYF. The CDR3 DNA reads TGTGCCAGCGGATCCCCTCTGATTCGTGCGGGACAGGGGGCAACAGATACGCAGTATTTT. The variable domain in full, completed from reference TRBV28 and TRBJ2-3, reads DVKVTQSSRYLVKRTGEKVFLECVQDMDHENMFWYRQDPGLGLRLIYFSYDVKMKEKGDIPEGYSVSREKKERFSLILESASTNQTSMYLCASGSPLIRAGQGATDTQYFGPGTRLTVL.

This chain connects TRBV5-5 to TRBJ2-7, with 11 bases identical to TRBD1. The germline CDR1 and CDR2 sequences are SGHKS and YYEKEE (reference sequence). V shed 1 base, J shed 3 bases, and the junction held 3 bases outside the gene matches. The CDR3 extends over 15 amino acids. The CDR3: CASSLSGTGGYEQYF. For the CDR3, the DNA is TGTGCCAGCAGCTTGTCAGGGACAGGGGGCTACGAGCAGTACTTC.

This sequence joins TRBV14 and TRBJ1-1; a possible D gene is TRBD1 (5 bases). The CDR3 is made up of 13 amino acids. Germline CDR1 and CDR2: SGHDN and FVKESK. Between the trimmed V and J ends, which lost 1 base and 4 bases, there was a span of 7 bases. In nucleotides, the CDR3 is TGTGCCAGCAGCCAAGTGGGGGGCACTGAAGCTTTCTTT. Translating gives CASSQVGGTEAFF.

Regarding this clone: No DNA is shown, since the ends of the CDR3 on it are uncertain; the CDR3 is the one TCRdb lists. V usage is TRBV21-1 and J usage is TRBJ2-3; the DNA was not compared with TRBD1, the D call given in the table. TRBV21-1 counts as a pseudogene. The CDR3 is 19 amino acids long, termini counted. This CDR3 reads CASSIEQVGQGAGTDTQYF.

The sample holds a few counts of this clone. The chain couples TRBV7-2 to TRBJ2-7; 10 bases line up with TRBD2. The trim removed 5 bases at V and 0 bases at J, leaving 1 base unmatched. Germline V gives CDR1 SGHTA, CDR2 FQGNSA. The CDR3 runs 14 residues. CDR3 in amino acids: CASSRTSGSYEQYF. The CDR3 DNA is TGTGCCAGCAGCCGGACTAGCGGCTCCTACGAGCAGTACTTC.

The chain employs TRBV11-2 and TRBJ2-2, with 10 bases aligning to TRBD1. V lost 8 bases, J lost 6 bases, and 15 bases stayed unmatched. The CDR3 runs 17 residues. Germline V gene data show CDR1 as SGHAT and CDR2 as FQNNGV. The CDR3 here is CASLRGRDRGRAGELFF. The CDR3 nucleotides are TGTGCCAGCCTGCGTGGGCGGGACAGGGGACGCGCCGGGGAGCTGTTTTTT.

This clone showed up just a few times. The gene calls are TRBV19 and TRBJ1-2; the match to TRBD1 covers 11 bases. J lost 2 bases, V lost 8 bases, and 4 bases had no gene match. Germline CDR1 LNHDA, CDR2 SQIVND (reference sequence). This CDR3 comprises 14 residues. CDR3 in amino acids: CASSRTGGNYGYTF. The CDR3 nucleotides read TGTGCCAGTTCTCGGACAGGGGGCAACTATGGCTACACCTTC.

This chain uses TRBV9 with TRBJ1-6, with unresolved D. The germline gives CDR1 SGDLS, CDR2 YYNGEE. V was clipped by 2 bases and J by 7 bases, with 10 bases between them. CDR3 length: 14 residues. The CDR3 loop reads CASSVDGGNSPLHF. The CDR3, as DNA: TGTGCCAGCAGCGTCGATGGAGGGAATTCACCCCTCCACTTT.

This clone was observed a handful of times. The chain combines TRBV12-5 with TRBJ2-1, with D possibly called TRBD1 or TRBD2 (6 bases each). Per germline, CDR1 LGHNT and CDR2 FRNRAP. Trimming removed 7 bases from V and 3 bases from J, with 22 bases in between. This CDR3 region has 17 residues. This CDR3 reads CASAPRGQGSYYNEQFF. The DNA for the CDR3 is TGTGCTAGTGCCCCCCGGGGGCAGGGGTCCTACTACAATGAGCAGTTCTTC.